Sequencing of this T cell receptor beta chain was carried out in a study of blood T cell repertoires in COVID-19. In the study overall: Acute and convalescent COVID-19 specimens originated in the United States, Italy and Spain. From T cells, B-cell-depleted T cells, or PBMCs came the material, which was cDNA or gDNA.

Everyone who took part was roughly 18 to 100 years old, and they came from over 20 US areas. Only in-frame clones appear in the TCRdb table, and some are missing; sequencing was by immunoSEQ multiplex PCR. This sample has approximately 300,000 clones; 90% occur once, and the top ten carry approximately 4.3%. The clonotype originates from a woman aged 18 to 35 with acute COVID-19. The source material was PBMCs or T cells enriched from blood (not recorded which).

The chain's CDR3 is CASSLSYRGGNYGYTF. For the CDR3, the DNA is TGTGCCAGCAGTTTATCGTATCGTGGCGGAAACTATGGCTACACCTTC. The rearrangement uses TRBV28 and TRBJ1-2; D is uncertain. Germline loops: CDR1 MDHEN, CDR2 SYDVKM. V lost 1 base, J lost 2 bases, and 14 bases lay in between. This CDR3 is built from 16 residues.